This TCR beta chain was profiled in a study of blood T cell repertoires in COVID-19. The CDR3 contains 14 residues. CDR1 and CDR2 from the germline V gene are DFQATT and SNEGSKA (reference sequence). V was shortened by 3 bases and J by 7 bases, with 16 bases between the two germline ends. TCRdb's copy holds only in-frame clones and misses some; the assay was immunoSEQ multiplex PCR. The sample records 200,000 to 250,000 clones, more than 85% being singletons. The clonotype comes from a woman in her forties or fifties with COVID-19, enrolled during active disease. The rearrangement uses TRBV20-1 and TRBJ1-3; D is possibly TRBD1 (6 bases). Sequencing was done on a sample of peripheral blood. The CDR3 DNA reads as TGCAGTGCTAGTAGGGGGAGGGGAAAGAACACCATATATTTT. Translation gives CSASRGRGKNTIYF.